This T cell receptor (beta chain) stems from a study of OX40 agonist ivuxolimab in advanced cancers. Study results and caveats: Partial responders at 0.1-3.0 mg/kg showed near-lowest clonal expansion. Averaged across samples, CD8+ T cells carried more expanded clones than CD4+ did.

On this clone itself: Its matching antigen is unknown.

This CDR3 spans 12 amino acids. Germline assignment: CDR1 MNHNY and CDR2 SVGAGI (reference sequence). With 6 bases removed from V and 7 bases from J, the gap between germline ends came to 13 bases. Assay: immunoSEQ multiplex PCR; the TCRdb copy retains only in-frame clones and omits some. The data contain tens of thousands of clones, around nine tenths of them singletons. The receptor's source is an adult with an advanced solid tumor such as melanoma, head and neck, liver or kidney cancer. The genes are TRBV6-6 and TRBJ2-7; tentatively, D is TRBD1 or TRBD2 (5 bases each). The starting material was CD4+ or CD8+ T cells sorted from blood, obtained in a trial of the OX40 agonist ivuxolimab. This CDR3 is CASSRDALEQYF. Here the CDR3 DNA reads TGTGCCAGCAGCCGGGACGCCTTAGAGCAGTACTTC.